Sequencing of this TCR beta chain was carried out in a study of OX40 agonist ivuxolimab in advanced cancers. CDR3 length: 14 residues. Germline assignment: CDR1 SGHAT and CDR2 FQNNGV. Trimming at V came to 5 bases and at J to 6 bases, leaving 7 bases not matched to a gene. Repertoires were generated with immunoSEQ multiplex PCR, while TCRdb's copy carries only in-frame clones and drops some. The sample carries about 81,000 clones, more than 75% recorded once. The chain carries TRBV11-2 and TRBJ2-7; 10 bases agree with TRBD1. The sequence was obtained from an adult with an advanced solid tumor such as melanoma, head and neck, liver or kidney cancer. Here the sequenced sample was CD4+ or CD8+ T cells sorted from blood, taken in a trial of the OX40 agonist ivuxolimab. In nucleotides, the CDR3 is TGTGCCAGCAGCCCGGGACAGGGGTTTGGCGAGCAGTACTTC. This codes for CASSPGQGFGEQYF.